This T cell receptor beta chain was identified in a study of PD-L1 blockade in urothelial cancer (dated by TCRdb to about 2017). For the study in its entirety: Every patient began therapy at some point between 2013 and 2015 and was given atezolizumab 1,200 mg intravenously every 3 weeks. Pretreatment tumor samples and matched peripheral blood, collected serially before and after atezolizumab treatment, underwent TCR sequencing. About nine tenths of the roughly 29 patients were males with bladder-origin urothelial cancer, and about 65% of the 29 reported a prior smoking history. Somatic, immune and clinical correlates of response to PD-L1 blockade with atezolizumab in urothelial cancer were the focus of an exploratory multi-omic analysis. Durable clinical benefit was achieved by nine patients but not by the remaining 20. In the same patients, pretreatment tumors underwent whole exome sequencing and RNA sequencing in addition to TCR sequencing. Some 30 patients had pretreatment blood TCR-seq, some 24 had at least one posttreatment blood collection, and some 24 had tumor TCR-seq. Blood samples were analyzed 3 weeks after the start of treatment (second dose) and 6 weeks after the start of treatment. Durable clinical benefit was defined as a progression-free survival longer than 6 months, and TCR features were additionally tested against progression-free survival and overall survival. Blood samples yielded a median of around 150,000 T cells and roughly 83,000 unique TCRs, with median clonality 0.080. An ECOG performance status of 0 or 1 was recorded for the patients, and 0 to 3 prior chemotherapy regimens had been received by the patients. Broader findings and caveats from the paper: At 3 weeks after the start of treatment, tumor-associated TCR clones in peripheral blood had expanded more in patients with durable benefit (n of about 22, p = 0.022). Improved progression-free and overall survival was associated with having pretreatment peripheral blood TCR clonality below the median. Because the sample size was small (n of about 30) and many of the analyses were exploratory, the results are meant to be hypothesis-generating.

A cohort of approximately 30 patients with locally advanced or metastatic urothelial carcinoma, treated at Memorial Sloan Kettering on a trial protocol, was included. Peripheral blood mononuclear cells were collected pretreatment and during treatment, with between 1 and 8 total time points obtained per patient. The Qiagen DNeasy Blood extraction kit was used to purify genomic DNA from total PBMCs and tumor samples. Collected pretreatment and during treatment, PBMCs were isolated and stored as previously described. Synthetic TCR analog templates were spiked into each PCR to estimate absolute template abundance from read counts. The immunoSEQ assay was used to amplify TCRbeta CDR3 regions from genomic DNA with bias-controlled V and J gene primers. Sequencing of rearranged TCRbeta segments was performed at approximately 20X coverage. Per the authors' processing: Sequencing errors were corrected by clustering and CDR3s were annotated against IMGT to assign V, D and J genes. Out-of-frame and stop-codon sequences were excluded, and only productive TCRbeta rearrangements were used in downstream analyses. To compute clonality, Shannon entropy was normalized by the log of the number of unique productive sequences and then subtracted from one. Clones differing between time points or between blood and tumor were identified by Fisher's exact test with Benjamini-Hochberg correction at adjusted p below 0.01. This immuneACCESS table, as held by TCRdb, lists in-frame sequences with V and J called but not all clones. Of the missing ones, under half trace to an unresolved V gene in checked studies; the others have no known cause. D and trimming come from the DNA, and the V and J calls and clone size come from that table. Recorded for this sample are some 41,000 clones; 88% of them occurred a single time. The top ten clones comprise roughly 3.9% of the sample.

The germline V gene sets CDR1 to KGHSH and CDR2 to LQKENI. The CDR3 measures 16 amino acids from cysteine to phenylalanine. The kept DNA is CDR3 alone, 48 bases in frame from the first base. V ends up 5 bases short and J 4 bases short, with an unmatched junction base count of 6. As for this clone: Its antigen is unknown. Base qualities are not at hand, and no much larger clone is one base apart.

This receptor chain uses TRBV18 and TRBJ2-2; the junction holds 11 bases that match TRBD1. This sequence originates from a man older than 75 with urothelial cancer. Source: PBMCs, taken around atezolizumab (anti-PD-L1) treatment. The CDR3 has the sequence CASSFGQGAGTGELFF. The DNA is TGTGCCAGCTCATTCGGACAGGGGGCCGGCACCGGGGAGCTGTTTTTT.